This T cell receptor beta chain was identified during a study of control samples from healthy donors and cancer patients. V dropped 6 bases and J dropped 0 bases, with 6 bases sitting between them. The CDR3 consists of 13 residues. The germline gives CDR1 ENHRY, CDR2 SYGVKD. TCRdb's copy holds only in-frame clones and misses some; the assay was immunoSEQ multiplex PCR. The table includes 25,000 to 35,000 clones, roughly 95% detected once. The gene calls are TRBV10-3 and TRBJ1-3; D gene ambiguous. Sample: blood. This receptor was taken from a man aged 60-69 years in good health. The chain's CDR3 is CAIRESSGNTIYF. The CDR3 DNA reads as TGTGCCATCAGGGAAAGCTCTGGAAACACCATATATTTT.